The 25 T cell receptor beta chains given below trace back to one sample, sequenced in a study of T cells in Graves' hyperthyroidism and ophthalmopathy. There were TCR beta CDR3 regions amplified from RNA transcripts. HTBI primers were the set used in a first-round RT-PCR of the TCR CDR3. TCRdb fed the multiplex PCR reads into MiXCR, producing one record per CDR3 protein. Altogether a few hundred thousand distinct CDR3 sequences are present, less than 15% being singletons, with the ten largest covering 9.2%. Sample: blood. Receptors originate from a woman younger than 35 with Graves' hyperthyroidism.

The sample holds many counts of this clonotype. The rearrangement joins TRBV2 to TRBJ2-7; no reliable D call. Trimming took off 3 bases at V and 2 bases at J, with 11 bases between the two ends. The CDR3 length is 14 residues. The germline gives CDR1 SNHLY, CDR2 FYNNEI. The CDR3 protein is CASSDRISTYEQYF. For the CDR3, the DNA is TGTGCCAGCAGTGACCGGATCAGCACCTACGAGCAGTACTTC.

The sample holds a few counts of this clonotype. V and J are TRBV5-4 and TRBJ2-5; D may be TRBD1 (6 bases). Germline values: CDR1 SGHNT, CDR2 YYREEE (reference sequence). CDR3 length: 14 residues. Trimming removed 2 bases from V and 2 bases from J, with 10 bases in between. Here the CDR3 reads CASSLPDSQETQYF. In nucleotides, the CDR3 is TGTGCCAGCAGCTTACCGGACAGTCAAGAGACCCAGTACTTC.

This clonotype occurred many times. The CDR3 region is CASSPRGASGNTIYF. In DNA form, the CDR3 reads TGTGCCAGCAGCCCCCGCGGTGCATCCGGAAACACCATATATTTT. This chain connects TRBV5-6 to TRBJ1-3; D gene unclear. Germline-derived CDR1 and CDR2 are SGHDT and YYEEEE. The CDR3 consists of 15 residues. The V gene lost 4 bases and the J gene lost 4 bases, with 15 bases spanning the gap.

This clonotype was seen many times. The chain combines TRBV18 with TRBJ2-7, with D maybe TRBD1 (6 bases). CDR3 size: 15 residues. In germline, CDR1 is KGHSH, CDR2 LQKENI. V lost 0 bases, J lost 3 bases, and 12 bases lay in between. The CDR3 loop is CASSPPKGHDYEQYF. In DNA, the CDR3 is TGTGCCAGCTCACCACCGAAGGGACACGACTACGAGCAGTACTTC.

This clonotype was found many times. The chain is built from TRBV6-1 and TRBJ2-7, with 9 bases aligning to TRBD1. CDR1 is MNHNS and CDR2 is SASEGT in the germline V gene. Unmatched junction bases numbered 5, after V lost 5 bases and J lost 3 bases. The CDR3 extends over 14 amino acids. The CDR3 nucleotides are TGTGCCAGCAGTCGGGACAGGGATCTCTACGAGCAGTACTTC. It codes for CASSRDRDLYEQYF.

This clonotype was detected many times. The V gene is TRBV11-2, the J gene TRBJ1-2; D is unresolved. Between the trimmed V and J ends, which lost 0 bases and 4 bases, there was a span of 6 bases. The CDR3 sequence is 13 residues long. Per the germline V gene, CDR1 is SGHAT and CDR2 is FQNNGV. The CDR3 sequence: CASSLEGSYGYTF. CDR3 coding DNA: TGTGCCAGCAGCTTAGAGGGAAGCTATGGCTACACCTTC.

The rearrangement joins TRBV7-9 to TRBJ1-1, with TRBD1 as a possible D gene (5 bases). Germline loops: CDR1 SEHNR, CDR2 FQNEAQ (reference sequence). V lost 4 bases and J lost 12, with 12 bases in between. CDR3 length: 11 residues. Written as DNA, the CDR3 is TGTGCCAGCAGCTCAGACAGTAGAACTTTCTTT. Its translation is CASSSDSRTFF.

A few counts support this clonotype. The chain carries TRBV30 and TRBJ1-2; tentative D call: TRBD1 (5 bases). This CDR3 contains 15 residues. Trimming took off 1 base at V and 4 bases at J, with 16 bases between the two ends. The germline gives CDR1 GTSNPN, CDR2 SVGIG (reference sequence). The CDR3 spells CAWSGRFGASYGYTF. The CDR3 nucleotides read TGTGCCTGGAGTGGCCGCTTTGGGGCGAGCTATGGCTACACCTTC.

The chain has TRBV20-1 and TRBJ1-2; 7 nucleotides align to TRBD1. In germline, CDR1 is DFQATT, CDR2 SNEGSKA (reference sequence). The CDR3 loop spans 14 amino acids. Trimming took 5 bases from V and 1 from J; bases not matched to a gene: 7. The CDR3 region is CSARDREDNYGYTF. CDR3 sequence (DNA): TGCAGTGCTCGCGACAGGGAGGATAACTATGGCTACACCTTC.

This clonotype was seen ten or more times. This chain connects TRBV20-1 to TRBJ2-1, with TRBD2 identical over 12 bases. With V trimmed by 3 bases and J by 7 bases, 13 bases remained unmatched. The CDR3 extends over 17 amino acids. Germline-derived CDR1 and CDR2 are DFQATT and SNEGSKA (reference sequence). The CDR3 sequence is CSASTASGRAEVNEQFF. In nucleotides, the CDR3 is TGCAGTGCTAGTACGGCTAGCGGGAGGGCCGAGGTGAATGAGCAGTTCTTC.

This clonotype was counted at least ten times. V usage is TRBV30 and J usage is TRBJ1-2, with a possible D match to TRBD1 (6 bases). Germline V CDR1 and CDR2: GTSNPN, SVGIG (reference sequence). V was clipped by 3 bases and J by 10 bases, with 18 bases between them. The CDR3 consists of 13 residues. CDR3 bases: TGTGCCTGGAGCCTACTCCAACAGGGAATCTACACCTTC. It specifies CAWSLLQQGIYTF.

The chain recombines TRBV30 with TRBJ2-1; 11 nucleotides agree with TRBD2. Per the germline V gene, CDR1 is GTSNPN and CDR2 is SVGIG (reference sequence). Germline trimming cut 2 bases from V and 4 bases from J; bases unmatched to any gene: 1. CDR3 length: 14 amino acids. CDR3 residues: CAWSRLAGYNEQFF. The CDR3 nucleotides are TGTGCCTGGAGTCGACTAGCGGGGTACAATGAGCAGTTCTTC.

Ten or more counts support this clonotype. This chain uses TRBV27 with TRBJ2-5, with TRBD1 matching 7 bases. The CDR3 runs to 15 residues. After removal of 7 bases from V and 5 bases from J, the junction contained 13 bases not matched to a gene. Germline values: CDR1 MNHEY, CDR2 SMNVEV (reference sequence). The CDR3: CASTRTQGVRETQYF. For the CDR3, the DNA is TGTGCCAGCACCCGAACCCAGGGGGTAAGGGAGACCCAGTACTTC.

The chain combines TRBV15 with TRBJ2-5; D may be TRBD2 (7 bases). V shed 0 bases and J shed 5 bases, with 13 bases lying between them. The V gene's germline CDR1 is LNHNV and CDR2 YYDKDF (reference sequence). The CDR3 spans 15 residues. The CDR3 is CATSRDPGGGETQYF. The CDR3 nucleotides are TGTGCCACCAGCAGAGATCCGGGGGGCGGGGAGACCCAGTACTTC.

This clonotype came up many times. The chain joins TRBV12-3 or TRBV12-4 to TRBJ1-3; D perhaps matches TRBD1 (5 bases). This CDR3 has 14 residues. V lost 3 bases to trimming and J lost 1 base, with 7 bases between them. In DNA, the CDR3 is TGTGCCAGCAGTTTCAGGGTTTCTGGAAACACCATATATTTT. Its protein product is CASSFRVSGNTIYF.

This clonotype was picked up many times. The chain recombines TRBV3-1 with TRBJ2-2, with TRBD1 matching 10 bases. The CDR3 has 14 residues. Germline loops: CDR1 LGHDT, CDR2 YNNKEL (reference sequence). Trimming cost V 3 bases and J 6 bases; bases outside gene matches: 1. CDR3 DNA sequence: TGTGCCAGCAGCCAGACAGGGGGCTCCGGGGAGCTGTTTTTT. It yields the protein CASSQTGGSGELFF.

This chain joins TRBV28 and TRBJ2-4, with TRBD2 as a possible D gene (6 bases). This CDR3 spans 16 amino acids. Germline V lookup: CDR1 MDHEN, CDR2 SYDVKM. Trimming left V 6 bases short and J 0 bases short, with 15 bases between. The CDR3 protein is CASSPRGSIAKNIQYF. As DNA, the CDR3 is TGTGCCAGCAGCCCCCGGGGGTCTATAGCCAAAAACATTCAGTACTTC.

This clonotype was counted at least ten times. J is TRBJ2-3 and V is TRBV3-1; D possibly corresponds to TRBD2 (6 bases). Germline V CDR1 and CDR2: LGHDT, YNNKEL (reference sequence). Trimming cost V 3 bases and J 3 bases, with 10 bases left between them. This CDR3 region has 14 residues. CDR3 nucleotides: TGTGCCAGCAGCCAGAGAGGGAGGACAGATACGCAGTATTTT. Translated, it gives CASSQRGRTDTQYF.

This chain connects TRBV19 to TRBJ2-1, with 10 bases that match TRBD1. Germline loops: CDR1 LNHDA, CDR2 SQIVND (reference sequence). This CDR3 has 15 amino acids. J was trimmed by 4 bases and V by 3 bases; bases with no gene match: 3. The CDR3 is CASSMTGGGYNEQFF. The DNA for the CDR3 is TGTGCCAGTAGTATGACAGGGGGCGGATACAATGAGCAGTTCTTC.

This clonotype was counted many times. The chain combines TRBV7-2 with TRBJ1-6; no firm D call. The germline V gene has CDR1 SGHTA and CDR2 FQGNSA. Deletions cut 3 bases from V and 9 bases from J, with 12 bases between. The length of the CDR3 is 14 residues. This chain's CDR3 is CASSLGAAGSPLHF. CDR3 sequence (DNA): TGTGCCAGCAGCTTGGGCGCGGCGGGTTCACCCCTCCACTTT.

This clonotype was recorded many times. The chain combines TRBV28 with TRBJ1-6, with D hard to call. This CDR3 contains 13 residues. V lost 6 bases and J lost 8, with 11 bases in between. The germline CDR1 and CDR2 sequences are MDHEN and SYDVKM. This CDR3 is CASSGILDSPLHF. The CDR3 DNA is TGTGCCAGCAGCGGGATTTTAGATTCACCCCTCCACTTT.

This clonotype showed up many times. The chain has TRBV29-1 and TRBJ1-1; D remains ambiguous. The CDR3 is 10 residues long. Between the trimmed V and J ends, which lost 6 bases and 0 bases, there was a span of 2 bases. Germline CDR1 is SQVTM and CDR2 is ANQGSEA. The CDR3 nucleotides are TGCAGCGTCCTGAACACTGAAGCTTTCTTT. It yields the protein CSVLNTEAFF. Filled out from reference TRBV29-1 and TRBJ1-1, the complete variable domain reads SAVISQKPSRDICQRGTSLTIQCQVDSQVTMMFWYRQQPGQSLTLIATANQGSEATYESGFVIDKFPISRPNLTFSTLTVSNMSPEDSSIYLCSVLNTEAFFGQGTRLTVV.

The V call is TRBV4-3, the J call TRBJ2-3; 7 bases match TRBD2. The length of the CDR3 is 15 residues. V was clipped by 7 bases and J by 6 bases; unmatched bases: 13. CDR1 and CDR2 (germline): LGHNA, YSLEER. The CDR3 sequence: CASTKGGGRGDTQYF. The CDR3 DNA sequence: TGCGCCAGCACCAAAGGCGGGGGAAGAGGCGATACGCAGTATTTT.

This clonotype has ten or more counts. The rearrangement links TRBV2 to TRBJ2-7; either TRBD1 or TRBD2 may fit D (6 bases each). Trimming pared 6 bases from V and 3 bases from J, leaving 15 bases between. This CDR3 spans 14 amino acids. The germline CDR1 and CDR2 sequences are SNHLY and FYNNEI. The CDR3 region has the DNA TGTGCCAGCAGGTCGGGGGCCGGCGACTACGAGCAGTACTTC. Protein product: CASRSGAGDYEQYF.

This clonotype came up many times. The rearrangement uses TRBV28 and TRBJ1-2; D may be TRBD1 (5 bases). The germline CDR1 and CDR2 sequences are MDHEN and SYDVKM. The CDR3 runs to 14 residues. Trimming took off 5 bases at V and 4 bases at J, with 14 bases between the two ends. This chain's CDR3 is CASSAGPRVYGYTF. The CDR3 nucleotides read TGTGCCAGCAGTGCGGGACCGAGGGTCTATGGCTACACCTTC.